The 21 T cell receptor beta chains given below trace back to one sample, sequenced in a study of long-term antiretroviral therapy in people with HIV. With survey level as its setting, the immunoSEQ assay was v3.0. Generated by immunoSEQ multiplex PCR, the TCRdb table keeps only in-frame clones and is missing some. The sample lists some 20,000 clones, about 77% seen once, with 7.5% to 8% in the top ten. The sample consisted of unsorted PBMCs, taken at the start of antiretroviral therapy, before treatment. These receptors all stem from a woman aged 35 to 49 with HIV.

The V call is TRBV5-1, the J call TRBJ1-6; the D gene is possibly TRBD1 (5 bases). Germline lookup yields CDR1 SGHRS and CDR2 YFSETQ. The CDR3 sequence is 16 residues long. The V and J ends lost 0 bases and 9 bases respectively, with 16 bases between them. In DNA form, the CDR3 reads TGCGCCAGCAGCTTGGCCGCAGGGAGGGATAGTTCACCCCTCCACTTT. Translation: CASSLAAGRDSSPLHF.

Notes on this clone: The identical CDR3 is also encoded by other nucleotide sequences in the sample. The chain employs TRBV4-2 and TRBJ1-5; D might be TRBD1 (5 bases). CDR3 length: 15 residues. V was shortened by 0 bases and J by 4 bases, with 10 bases between the two germline ends. Germline V CDR1 and CDR2: LGHNA, YNFKEQ. As DNA, the CDR3 is TGTGCCAGCAGCCAAGAGGGGGGTAGGAATCAGCCCCAGCATTTT. Its translation is CASSQEGGRNQPQHF.

This rearrangement joins TRBV27 to TRBJ2-3; no clear D. CDR1 is MNHEY, CDR2 SMNVEV, per germline (reference sequence). The CDR3 has 13 amino acids. V lost 2 bases, J lost 8 bases, and 11 bases lay in between. The CDR3 DNA sequence: TGTGCCAGCAGTTTAGACACTCAAGGTACGCAGTATTTT. The encoded protein is CASSLDTQGTQYF.

The chain has TRBV19 and TRBJ1-1; possibly TRBD1 for D (5 bases). CDR1 and CDR2 (germline): LNHDA, SQIVND (reference sequence). This CDR3 is 14 amino acids long. V was trimmed by 1 base and J by 0 bases, leaving 6 bases between them. The CDR3: CASSIAGLNTEAFF. For the CDR3, the DNA is TGTGCCAGTAGTATAGCAGGGTTGAACACTGAAGCTTTCTTT.

The rearrangement uses TRBV7-9 and TRBJ1-1; D not resolved. Trimming cost V 5 bases and J 0 bases, with 13 bases left between them. This CDR3 spans 15 amino acids. In germline, CDR1 is SEHNR, CDR2 FQNEAQ (reference sequence). In nucleotides, the CDR3 is TGTGCCAGCAGCCCTAAGTTCAGAGTGAACACTGAAGCTTTCTTT. It yields the protein CASSPKFRVNTEAFF.

This clone was counted only a few times. The V gene is TRBV7-9, the J gene TRBJ1-5; 8 bases map to TRBD1. The CDR3 extends over 15 amino acids. Germline V gene data show CDR1 as SEHNR and CDR2 as FQNEAQ (reference sequence). V lost 1 base and J lost 4; bases outside the gene matches: 3. CDR3 DNA: TGTGCCAGCAGCTTAGGCGGGACAGGTAATCAGCCCCAGCATTTT. As protein: CASSLGGTGNQPQHF.

The sample holds a few counts of this clone. The gene calls are TRBV11-1 and TRBJ2-7, with D perhaps given as TRBD1 or TRBD2 (5 bases each). Germline V gene lookup returns CDR1 SGHAT and CDR2 FQDESV (reference sequence). This CDR3 is 15 amino acids long. Trimming removed 3 bases at V and 6 bases at J, with 18 bases between. The CDR3 DNA sequence: TGTGCCAGCAGCTTTTCTCAGGGTGAAGGAGGCGAGCAGTACTTC. As protein: CASSFSQGEGGEQYF. Filled out from reference TRBV11-1 and TRBJ2-7, the complete variable domain reads EAEVAQSPRYKITEKSQAVAFWCDPISGHATLYWYRQILGQGPELLVQFQDESVVDDSQLPKDRFSAERLKGVDSTLKIQPAELGDSAMYLCASSFSQGEGGEQYFGPGTRLTVT.

The chain recombines TRBV9 with TRBJ1-3; D not certain. CDR1 is SGDLS and CDR2 is YYNGEE in the germline V gene. Trimming removed 3 bases at V and 8 bases at J, with 12 bases between. The CDR3 is 13 residues long. This CDR3 is CASSAGGWDTIYF. The CDR3 region has the DNA TGTGCCAGCAGCGCAGGTGGCTGGGACACCATATATTTT.

J is TRBJ1-4 and V is TRBV11-2; possibly TRBD1 for D (6 bases). The V gene lost 1 base and the J gene lost 8 bases, with 20 bases spanning the gap. In germline, CDR1 is SGHAT, CDR2 FQNNGV. There are 17 residues in the CDR3. For the CDR3, the DNA is TGTGCCAGCAGCTTAGGTACCCGGGACACTGCAGAGGAAAAACTGTTTTTT. This gives the protein CASSLGTRDTAEEKLFF.

The J gene is TRBJ2-7, the V gene TRBV28; weak D call: TRBD1 (6 bases). Germline values: CDR1 MDHEN, CDR2 SYDVKM. CDR3 length: 12 amino acids. The ends were cut back, 6 bases at V and 3 bases at J, with 9 bases in the middle. CDR3 nucleotides: TGTGCCAGCAGGACAGGTTTCTACGAGCAGTACTTC. It yields the protein CASRTGFYEQYF. The full variable domain, in which reference TRBV28 and TRBJ2-7 provide the parts outside the CDR3, is DVKVTQSSRYLVKRTGEKVFLECVQDMDHENMFWYRQDPGLGLRLIYFSYDVKMKEKGDIPEGYSVSREKKERFSLILESASTNQTSMYLCASRTGFYEQYFGPGTRLTVT.

The chain has TRBV16 and TRBJ2-3, with 13 nucleotides matching TRBD2. The CDR3 is made up of 16 amino acids. V was clipped by 4 bases and J by 7 bases; unmatched bases: 8. Germline V gives CDR1 KGHSY, CDR2 FQNENV. CDR3 nucleotide sequence: TGTGCCAGCAGCCTGGGACTAGCGGGGACCGACCATACGCAGTATTTT. It yields the protein CASSLGLAGTDHTQYF.

The chain combines TRBV28 with TRBJ2-5; D not resolved. Trimming removed 2 bases at V and 5 bases at J, with 9 bases between. Germline V CDR1 and CDR2: MDHEN, SYDVKM. The CDR3 is 13 amino acids. The CDR3 loop is CASSLPLVETQYF. CDR3 bases: TGTGCCAGCAGTTTACCCCTGGTGGAGACCCAGTACTTC.

A few counts support this clone. This chain connects TRBV28 to TRBJ1-2, with TRBD1 as a possible D gene (6 bases). CDR1 MDHEN and CDR2 SYDVKM come from the germline V gene. The CDR3 has 15 residues. Trimming stripped 7 bases from V and 5 bases from J, with 20 bases between. CDR3 DNA: TGTGCCAGCACCTATCTCCTCCACCAGGGGTATGGCTACACCTTC. This sequence encodes CASTYLLHQGYGYTF.

The rearrangement links TRBV19 to TRBJ2-3; 13 bases map to TRBD2. The V gene's germline CDR1 is LNHDA and CDR2 SQIVND (reference sequence). V shed 7 bases and J 0 bases; nucleotides not matched to a gene: 19. The CDR3 is 21 amino acids. CDR3 in amino acids: CASNRRGIGLAGALSTDTQYF. In DNA, the CDR3 is TGTGCCAGTAACCGAAGGGGTATAGGACTAGCGGGGGCCCTAAGCACAGATACGCAGTATTTT.

The CDR3 DNA reads TGTGCCAGCAGCTTCGACCCCTTGGCAGGTCAAATAGAGGGCTATGGCTACACCTTC. Its protein product is CASSFDPLAGQIEGYGYTF. The rearrangement uses TRBV7-9 and TRBJ1-2, with unresolved D. The CDR3 is made up of 19 amino acids. The V gene's germline CDR1 is SEHNR and CDR2 FQNEAQ (reference sequence). The V and J ends lost 3 bases and 4 bases respectively, with 27 bases between them.

The V gene is TRBV28, the J gene TRBJ1-5, with D tentatively TRBD1 (6 bases). Germline CDR1 is MDHEN and CDR2 is SYDVKM. With 9 bases removed from V and 1 base from J, the gap between germline ends came to 13 bases. The CDR3 extends over 14 amino acids. The CDR3 bases are TGTGCCAGTCAAAACAGGGAAAGCAATCAGCCCCAGCATTTT. It encodes CASQNRESNQPQHF.

The chain has TRBV25-1 and TRBJ2-5; D unclear. In germline, CDR1 is MGHDK, CDR2 SYGVNS. The CDR3 is made up of 12 amino acids. Trimming took off 5 bases at V and 7 bases at J, with 11 bases between the two ends. In DNA form, the CDR3 reads TGTGCCAGCAGTTTGGCAGAAGGGACCCAGTACTTC. It encodes CASSLAEGTQYF.

The chain links TRBV2 to TRBJ2-5; TRBD2 matches at 10 bases. Germline CDR1 reads SNHLY; CDR2 reads FYNNEI. The CDR3 runs to 15 residues. V gave up 8 bases and J gave up 2 bases; unmatched junction bases: 8. CDR3 amino acids: CASQRASGGQETQYF. CDR3 nucleotide sequence: TGTGCCAGCCAGAGGGCTAGCGGGGGACAAGAGACCCAGTACTTC.

This clone has just a few counts. Here the CDR3 reads CASSTGGQPQHF. The CDR3 DNA is TGTGCCAGCAGTACGGGGGGACAGCCCCAGCATTTT. V and J are TRBV28 and TRBJ1-5; D is perhaps TRBD1 (5 bases). The CDR3 is 12 amino acids. Trimming left V 5 bases short and J 7 bases short, with 9 bases between. The germline CDR1 and CDR2 sequences are MDHEN and SYDVKM.

This clone was picked up a small number of times. The rearrangement uses TRBV10-3 and TRBJ1-2; TRBD1 matches at 7 bases. V gave up 7 bases and J gave up 4 bases; unmatched junction bases: 9. The CDR3 length is 14 residues. Germline V gene data show CDR1 as ENHRY and CDR2 as SYGVKD. The CDR3 DNA reads TGTGCCATCACCGCAGGGGGGGAGGGCTATGGCTACACCTTC. Encoded protein: CAITAGGEGYGYTF.

V usage is TRBV12-5 and J usage is TRBJ1-5; 9 nucleotides match TRBD1. V was pared by 0 bases and J by 2 bases, with 14 bases of the junction left unmatched. The CDR3 runs 20 residues. Germline CDR1 is LGHNT and CDR2 is FRNRAP. In DNA form, the CDR3 reads TGTGCTAGTGGTTTGGTGGGACAGGGAGATCCGGTAGTCGGCAATCAGCCCCAGCATTTT. Translation: CASGLVGQGDPVVGNQPQHF.